These 10 T cell receptor beta chains originate from one sample sequenced in a study of response to subunit inactivated influenza vaccine. TCRdb itself ran the RT-PCR reads through MiXCR, one entry per CDR3 protein. Of about 520,000 distinct CDR3 sequences listed, under 8.5% are singletons. Sequenced here: PBMCs from blood, sampled 23 to 25 months after vaccination. Source of these receptors: a man aged 45 to 75 who received an inactivated influenza vaccine.

This clonotype appeared many times. This sequence joins TRBV20-1 and TRBJ2-3; TRBD2 aligns across 8 bases. V dropped 3 bases and J dropped 2; count of bases not matched to a gene: 13. This CDR3 has 17 amino acids. CDR1 and CDR2 from the germline V gene are DFQATT and SNEGSKA (reference sequence). CDR3 nucleotide sequence: TGCAGTGCTAGTGAGGCGACACTAGCGGATTACACAGATACGCAGTATTTT. This encodes CSASEATLADYTDTQYF.

The CDR3 DNA follows: TGTGCCAGCACCGACTGGGAAACAGCCGGAACCTACGAGCAGTACTTC. It is translated as CASTDWETAGTYEQYF. The chain employs TRBV6-2 or TRBV6-3 and TRBJ2-7; no reliable D call. This CDR3 comprises 16 residues. The germline gives CDR1 MNHEY, CDR2 SVGEGT. V was cut by 7 bases and J by 2 bases, with 21 bases left in between.

This clonotype has just a few counts. This chain links TRBV20-1 with TRBJ1-3; 9 bases are a match to TRBD1. The CDR3 sequence is 16 residues long. Germline CDR1 reads DFQATT; CDR2 reads SNEGSKA (reference sequence). Trimming removed 5 bases from V and 3 bases from J; junction bases left unmatched: 11. The CDR3 is CSASTGTGFGGNTIYF. The CDR3 region has the DNA TGCAGTGCTTCGACCGGGACAGGGTTTGGTGGAAACACCATATATTTT.

This clonotype showed up many times. The rearrangement uses TRBV12-3 or TRBV12-4 and TRBJ1-4; possibly TRBD1 for D (5 bases). CDR3 length: 16 residues. Trimming took off 3 bases at V and 11 bases at J, with 22 bases between the two ends. CDR3 nucleotides: TGTGCCAGCAGTTTGAACATGGGGCTCCTTTCGAGGAAACTGTTTTTT. Encoded protein: CASSLNMGLLSRKLFF.

This clonotype was recorded a few times. This rearrangement joins TRBV28 to TRBJ2-1; 8 positions agree with TRBD2. Per germline, CDR1 MDHEN and CDR2 SYDVKM. CDR3 length: 16 amino acids. V dropped 5 bases and J dropped 7; count of bases not matched to a gene: 13. CDR3: CASSPLRRGANNEQFF. The CDR3 bases are TGTGCCAGCAGTCCCCTTAGGCGGGGGGCAAATAATGAGCAGTTCTTC. Supplemented by reference TRBV28 and TRBJ2-1, the full variable domain reads DVKVTQSSRYLVKRTGEKVFLECVQDMDHENMFWYRQDPGLGLRLIYFSYDVKMKEKGDIPEGYSVSREKKERFSLILESASTNQTSMYLCASSPLRRGANNEQFFGPGTRLTVL.

This clonotype turned up a few times. CDR3 amino acids: CAISRSTGGTGTGANVLTF. The CDR3 DNA sequence: TGTGCCATCAGTCGATCGACGGGGGGCACTGGGACTGGGGCCAACGTCCTGACTTTC. The V call is TRBV10-3, the J call TRBJ2-6, with a weak D call TRBD2 (7 bases). Germline V gene sequence: CDR1 ENHRY, CDR2 SYGVKD. The CDR3 runs to 19 residues. V was shortened by 5 bases and J by 2 bases, with 22 bases between the two germline ends.

The V gene is TRBV28, the J gene TRBJ2-1; either TRBD1 or TRBD2 may fit D (5 bases each). Germline CDR1 MDHEN, CDR2 SYDVKM. The CDR3 loop spans 20 amino acids. Trimming removed 2 bases from V and 0 bases from J, with 23 bases in between. The CDR3: CASSLRGAWPIRGSYNEQFF. The CDR3 nucleotides are TGTGCCAGCAGTTTACGGGGCGCGTGGCCAATACGTGGCTCCTACAATGAGCAGTTCTTC.

There are a few counts of this clonotype. This chain joins TRBV5-1 and TRBJ1-5, with D tentatively TRBD1 (5 bases). V was clipped by 5 bases and J by 4 bases, with 16 bases between them. Looked up from germline, CDR1 is SGHRS and CDR2 is YFSETQ. This CDR3 region has 15 residues. CDR3 nucleotides: TGCGCCAGCAGTTCTAACGGGGCCGGGAATCAGCCCCAGCATTTT. This encodes CASSSNGAGNQPQHF. The full variable domain, its missing parts supplied by reference TRBV5-1 and TRBJ1-5, is KAGVTQTPRYLIKTRGQQVTLSCSPISGHRSVSWYQQTPGQGLQFLFEYFSETQRNKGNFPGRFSGRQFSNSRSEMNVSTLELGDSALYLCASSSNGAGNQPQHFGDGTRLSIL.

The J gene is TRBJ1-1, the V gene TRBV20-1; TRBD1 might be the D (6 bases). This CDR3 has 14 amino acids. CDR1 is DFQATT and CDR2 is SNEGSKA in the germline V gene (reference sequence). V was trimmed by 0 bases and J by 3 bases, leaving 11 bases between them. The CDR3 sequence is CSARDGGRDTEAFF. Here the CDR3 DNA reads TGCAGTGCTAGAGATGGGGGGCGGGACACTGAAGCTTTCTTT.

Only a few counts were recorded for this clonotype. The CDR3 reads CSAQTGTALGTYNEQFF. CDR3 DNA sequence: TGCAGTGCGCAAACCGGGACCGCTCTAGGGACCTACAATGAGCAGTTCTTC. This chain joins TRBV20-1 and TRBJ2-1, with D possibly being TRBD1 or TRBD2 (5 bases each). Germline lookup yields CDR1 DFQATT and CDR2 SNEGSKA (reference sequence). V was shortened by 6 bases and J by 2 bases, with 23 bases between the two germline ends. The CDR3 sequence is 17 residues long.